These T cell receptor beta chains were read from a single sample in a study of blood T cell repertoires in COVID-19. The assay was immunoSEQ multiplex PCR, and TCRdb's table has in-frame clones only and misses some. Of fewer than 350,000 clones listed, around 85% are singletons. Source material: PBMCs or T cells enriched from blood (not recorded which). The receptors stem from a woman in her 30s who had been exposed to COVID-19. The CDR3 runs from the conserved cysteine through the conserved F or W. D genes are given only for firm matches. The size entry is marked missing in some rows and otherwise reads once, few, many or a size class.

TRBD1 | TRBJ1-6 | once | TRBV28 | CASRADRVEMSSYNSPLHF | TGTGCCAGCAGGGCGGACAGGGTCGAAATGAGCTCCTATAATTCACCCCTCCACTTT
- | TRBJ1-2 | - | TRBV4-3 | CASSQGRADYGYTF | TGCGCCAGCAGCCAAGGCAGGGCAGACTATGGCTACACCTTC
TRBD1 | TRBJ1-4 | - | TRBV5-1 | CASSLSNRGTNEKLFF | TGCGCCAGCAGCTTGTCGAACAGGGGCACTAATGAAAAACTGTTTTTT
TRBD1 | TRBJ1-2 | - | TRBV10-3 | CAITGQGVYGYTF | TGTGCCATCACCGGACAGGGGGTATATGGCTACACCTTC
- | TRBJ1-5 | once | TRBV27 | CASRLDAWVSNQPQHF | TGTGCCAGCCGACTCGACGCATGGGTGAGCAATCAGCCCCAGCATTTT
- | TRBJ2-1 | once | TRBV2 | CASSVTRWEQFF | TGTGCCAGCAGTGTGACTAGATGGGAGCAGTTCTTC
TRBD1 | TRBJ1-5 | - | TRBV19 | CASSISQGASQPQHF | TGTGCCAGTAGTATTTCACAGGGGGCGAGTCAGCCCCAGCATTTT
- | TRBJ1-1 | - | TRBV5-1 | CASSLGAVTEAFF | TGCGCCAGCAGCTTGGGAGCGGTAACTGAAGCTTTCTTT
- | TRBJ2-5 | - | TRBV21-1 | CASTNCPRDKKYQETQYF | TGTGCCAGCACCAATTGCCCCCGGGACAAGAAGTACCAAGAGACCCAGTACTTC
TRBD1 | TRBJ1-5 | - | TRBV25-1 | CASSGISIKDRVYQPQHF | TGTGCCAGCAGTGGTATTTCGATCAAGGACAGGGTATATCAGCCCCAGCATTTT
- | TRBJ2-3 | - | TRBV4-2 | CASSWESNTDTQYF | TGTGCCAGCTCCTGGGAGTCTAACACAGATACGCAGTATTTT
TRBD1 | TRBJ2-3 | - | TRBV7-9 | CASSLVDRADTQYF | TGTGCCAGCAGTTTAGTGGACAGGGCAGATACGCAGTATTTT
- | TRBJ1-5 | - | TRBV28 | CASSLTGGNQPQHF | TGTGCCAGCAGTTTAACCGGGGGCAATCAGCCCCAGCATTTT
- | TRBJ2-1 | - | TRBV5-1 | CASSLMSGSEQFF | TGCGCCAGCAGCTTGATGTCGGGGAGTGAGCAGTTCTTC
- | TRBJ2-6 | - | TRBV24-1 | CATSEPQGISSGANVLTF | TGTGCCACCAGTGAACCACAGGGAATCTCATCTGGGGCCAACGTCCTGACTTTC
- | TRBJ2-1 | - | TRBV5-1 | CASSSESNHEQFF | TGCGCCAGCAGCTCCGAAAGCAACCATGAGCAGTTCTTC
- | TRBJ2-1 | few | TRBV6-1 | CASSEGQYSYNEQFF | TGTGCCAGCAGTGAAGGACAGTACTCCTACAATGAGCAGTTCTTC
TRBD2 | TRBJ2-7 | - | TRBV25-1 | CASSDSGGAYEQYF | TGTGCCAGCAGTGATTCCGGGGGGGCCTACGAGCAGTACTTC
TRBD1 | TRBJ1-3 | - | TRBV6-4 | CASSESTGAGNTIYF | TGTGCCAGCAGTGAATCGACAGGGGCCGGAAACACCATATATTTT
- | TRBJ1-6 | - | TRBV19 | CASRQPAGGTYNSPLHF | TGTGCCAGTAGACAACCAGCGGGGGGCACCTATAATTCACCCCTCCACTTT
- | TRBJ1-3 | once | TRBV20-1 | CSASEQSGNTIYF | TGCAGTGCTAGTGAACAGTCCGGAAACACCATATATTTT
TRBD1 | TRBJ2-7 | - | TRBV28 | CASSPQGQGGEQYF | TGTGCCAGCAGTCCCCAGGGACAGGGTGGCGAGCAGTACTTC
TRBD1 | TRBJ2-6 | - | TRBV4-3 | CASSQDRGAGANVLTF | TGCGCCAGCAGCCAGGACAGGGGGGCCGGGGCCAACGTCCTGACTTTC
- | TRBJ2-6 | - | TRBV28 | CASSLPGAAWGANVLTF | TGTGCCAGCAGTTTGCCAGGGGCCGCCTGGGGGGCCAACGTCCTGACTTTC
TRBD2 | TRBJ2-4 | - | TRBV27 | CASRKSGRPKNIQYF | TGTGCCAGCAGAAAGAGCGGGAGGCCCAAAAACATTCAGTACTTC
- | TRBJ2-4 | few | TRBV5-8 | CASSFLYRNIQYF | TGTGCCAGCAGCTTTTTGTACAGAAACATTCAGTACTTC
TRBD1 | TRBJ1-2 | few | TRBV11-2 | CASSLAEGAMGGYTF | TGTGCCAGCAGCTTAGCGGAGGGGGCTATGGGTGGCTACACCTTC
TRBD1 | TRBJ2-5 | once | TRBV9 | CASSVKGQGAGETQYF | TGTGCCAGCAGCGTAAAGGGACAGGGGGCAGGAGAGACCCAGTACTTC
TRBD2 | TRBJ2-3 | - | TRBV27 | CASSPLAGSKDTQYF | TGTGCCAGCAGTCCCCTAGCGGGGAGTAAAGATACGCAGTATTTT
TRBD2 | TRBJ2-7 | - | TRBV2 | CASSEERGSLNEQYF | TGTGCCAGCAGTGAAGAACGCGGGAGCCTCAACGAGCAGTACTTC
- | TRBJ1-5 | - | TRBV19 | CASSTEGPPIWPQHF | TGTGCCAGTAGTACCGAGGGTCCCCCCATATGGCCCCAGCATTTT
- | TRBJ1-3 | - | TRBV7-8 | CASSSRERTGNTIYF | TGTGCCAGCAGCTCTCGGGAAAGAACTGGAAACACCATATATTTT
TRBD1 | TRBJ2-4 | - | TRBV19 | CASRKGQEANIQYF | TGTGCCAGTAGAAAGGGACAGGAAGCAAACATTCAGTACTTC
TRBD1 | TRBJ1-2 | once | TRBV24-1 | CATSEDRNYGYTF | TGTGCCACCAGTGAGGACAGGAACTATGGCTACACCTTC
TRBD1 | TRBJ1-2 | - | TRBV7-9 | CASSLDTGVGGYTF | TGTGCCAGCAGCTTAGACACAGGGGTCGGTGGCTACACCTTC
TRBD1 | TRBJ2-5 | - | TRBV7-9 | CASSTGQGRETQYF | TGTGCCAGCAGCACCGGACAGGGAAGGGAGACCCAGTACTTC
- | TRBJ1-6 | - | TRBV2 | CASTTDRNSPLHF | TGTGCCAGCACCACCGACAGAAATTCACCCCTCCACTTT
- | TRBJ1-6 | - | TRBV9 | CASSVWEASNSPLHF | TGTGCCAGCAGCGTGTGGGAGGCGTCTAATTCACCCCTCCACTTT
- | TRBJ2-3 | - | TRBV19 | CASTNGAASTDTQYF | TGTGCCAGCACGAACGGAGCGGCTAGCACAGATACGCAGTATTTT
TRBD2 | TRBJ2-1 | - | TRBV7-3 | CASSPTGTSGNNEQFF | TGTGCCAGCAGCCCTACCGGGACTAGCGGGAACAATGAGCAGTTCTTC
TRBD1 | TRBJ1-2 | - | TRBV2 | CASVGGTVEGYTF | TGTGCCAGTGTAGGGGGGACAGTGGAAGGCTACACCTTC
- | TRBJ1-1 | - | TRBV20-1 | CSAFRRNEAFF | TGCAGTGCTTTCAGGCGCAATGAAGCTTTCTTT
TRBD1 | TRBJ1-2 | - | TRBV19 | CASNSQDRGHYGYTF | TGTGCCAGTAATTCTCAGGACAGGGGGCACTATGGCTACACCTTC
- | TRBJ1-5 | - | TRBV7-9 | CASSSLGGDGNQPQHF | TGTGCCAGCAGCTCCCTGGGAGGGGATGGCAATCAGCCCCAGCATTTT
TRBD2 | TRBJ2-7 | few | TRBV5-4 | CASSFGTSGSYEQYF | TGTGCCAGCAGCTTCGGGACTAGCGGCTCCTACGAGCAGTACTTC
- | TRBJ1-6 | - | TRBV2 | CASSVETGYNSPLHF | TGTGCCAGCAGCGTCGAGACAGGATATAATTCACCCCTCCACTTT
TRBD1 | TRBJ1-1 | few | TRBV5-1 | CASSATGGVVTEAFF | TGCGCCAGCAGTGCGACAGGGGGTGTCGTGACTGAAGCTTTCTTT
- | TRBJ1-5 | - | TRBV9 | CASSPRGGTHQPQHF | TGTGCCAGCAGCCCGAGAGGAGGGACCCATCAGCCCCAGCATTTT
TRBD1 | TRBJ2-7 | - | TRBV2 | CASSDGTGVDEQYF | TGTGCCAGCAGTGATGGGACAGGGGTGGACGAGCAGTACTTC
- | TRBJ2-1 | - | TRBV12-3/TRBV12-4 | CASSLLEYNEQFF | TGTGCCAGCAGTCTACTAGAATACAATGAGCAGTTCTTC
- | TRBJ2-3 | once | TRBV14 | CASSVRGGISTDTQYF | TGTGCCAGCAGCGTCCGCGGGGGCATTAGCACAGATACGCAGTATTTT
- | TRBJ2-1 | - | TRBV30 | CAWSRVGPGHYNEQFF | TGTGCCTGGAGTAGAGTGGGGCCGGGACACTACAATGAGCAGTTCTTC
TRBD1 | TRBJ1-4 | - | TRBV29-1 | CSVAGQGGGDEKLFF | TGCAGCGTCGCTGGACAGGGAGGGGGGGATGAAAAACTGTTTTTT
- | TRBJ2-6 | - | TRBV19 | CASSIRGTGANVLTF | TGTGCCAGTAGTATTCGGGGGACTGGGGCCAACGTCCTGACTTTC
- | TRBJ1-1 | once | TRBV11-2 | CASSLLRGVNTEAFF | TGTGCCAGCAGCTTATTACGGGGGGTAAATACTGAAGCTTTCTTT
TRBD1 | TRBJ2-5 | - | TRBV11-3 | CASSFGQGKETQYF | TGTGCCAGCAGCTTCGGACAGGGAAAAGAGACCCAGTACTTC
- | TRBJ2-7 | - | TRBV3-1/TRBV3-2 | CASSQDSAGYEQYF | TGTGCCAGCAGCCAAGATTCTGCGGGCTACGAGCAGTACTTC
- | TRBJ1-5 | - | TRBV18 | CASSPGSGGNQPQHF | TGTGCCAGCTCACCGGGATCAGGGGGCAATCAGCCCCAGCATTTT